The next 22 T cell receptor beta chains were all read from a single sample in a study of post-analysis software for immune sequencing data. No antigen is known for these receptors. Broader study findings: When patients were compared with controls, four or five TRBV segments were more frequent, TRBV5-6, TRBV5-1 and TRBV20-1 among them.

TCR beta libraries were prepared from cDNA with unique molecular identifiers. TCRdb re-analysed the PCR reads in MiXCR, keeping a single row per CDR3 protein. The sample lists 350,000 to 500,000 distinct CDR3 sequences; approximately 38% were seen once. The sequencing sample was made of blood. These receptors came from a girl between 2 and 10 years old with multiple sclerosis.

CDR3 amino acids: CASNPDRSRGAPLHF. CDR3 nucleotide sequence: TGTGCCAGTAACCCCGACCGAAGCAGGGGGGCACCCCTCCACTTT. The rearrangement links TRBV6-5 to TRBJ1-6; 7 bases align to TRBD1. V lost 9 bases to trimming and J lost 11 bases; unmatched junction nucleotides: 16. This CDR3 is built from 15 residues. The germline V gene has CDR1 MNHEY and CDR2 SVGAGI.

This chain uses TRBV6-6 with TRBJ2-1; 8 bases match TRBD2. Germline CDR1 MNHNY, CDR2 SVGAGI (reference sequence). The ends lost 4 bases at V and 10 bases at J; junction bases unmatched: 9. The CDR3 covers 14 residues. CDR3 bases: TGTGCCAGCAGTTTTCAGCGGGAGTTCGGGGAGCAGTTCTTC. Protein: CASSFQREFGEQFF.

This chain joins TRBV3-1 and TRBJ2-5; TRBD1 agrees at 9 bases. The tail of the sequence fits TRBJ2-7 better, so the J call may be wrong. Germline V gives CDR1 LGHDT, CDR2 YNNKEL (reference sequence). This CDR3 has 14 residues. CDR3: CASSQGQGVDEQYF. CDR3 bases: TGTGCCAGCAGCCAAGGACAGGGGGTCGACGAGCAGTACTTC.

This rearrangement joins TRBV29-1 to TRBJ2-5; 13 bases fit TRBD2. Trimming removed 8 bases from V and 5 bases from J; junction bases left unmatched: 8. The CDR3 is 14 amino acids. CDR1 SQVTM and CDR2 ANQGSEA come from the germline V gene. The CDR3 is CSIRTSGSYETQYF. CDR3 sequence (DNA): TGCAGCATCCGGACTAGCGGGAGTTATGAGACCCAGTACTTC.

This clonotype was seen a few times. This chain joins TRBV5-5 and TRBJ1-4; unclear D gene. There are 16 residues in the CDR3. Trimming pared 0 bases from V and 7 bases from J, leaving 16 bases between. Germline lookup yields CDR1 SGHKS and CDR2 YYEKEE (reference sequence). Here the CDR3 DNA reads TGTGCCAGCAGCTTGGGGGCGGCCCTTTGGAGTGAAAAACTGTTTTTT. Protein: CASSLGAALWSEKLFF. The full variable domain, rest sourced from reference TRBV5-5 and TRBJ1-4, is DAGVTQSPTHLIKTRGQQVTLRCSPISGHKSVSWYQQVLGQGPQFIFQYYEKEERGRGNFPDRFSARQFPNYSSELNVNALLLGDSALYLCASSLGAALWSEKLFFGSGTQLSVL.

This clonotype occurred a few times. The chain couples TRBV7-9 to TRBJ2-7; 8 nucleotides match TRBD1. J gave up 3 bases and V 0 bases, and 7 bases lay outside the gene matches. Per germline, CDR1 SEHNR and CDR2 FQNEAQ (reference sequence). CDR3 length equals 16 residues. The CDR3 DNA reads as TGTGCCAGCAGCTTAGCCCGGACAGGGTCCAACTACGAGCAGTACTTC. This encodes CASSLARTGSNYEQYF.

The chain recombines TRBV20-1 with TRBJ1-5; D call uncertain. Germline CDR1 and CDR2: DFQATT and SNEGSKA (reference sequence). The length of the CDR3 is 13 residues. V dropped 3 bases and J dropped 5 bases, with 11 bases sitting between them. The CDR3 protein is CSASPRWDQPQHF. The CDR3 DNA is TGCAGTGCTAGCCCCCGATGGGATCAGCCCCAGCATTTT.

This clonotype was recorded a few times. The rearrangement joins TRBV18 to TRBJ2-5; the D gene is possibly TRBD2 (5 bases). CDR3 length: 16 residues. V gave up 6 bases and J gave up 5 bases, with 22 bases separating them. Germline V gene data show CDR1 as KGHSH and CDR2 as LQKENI. CDR3 sequence: CASSPRMGRNSETQYF. The CDR3 bases are TGTGCCAGCTCGCCTCGGATGGGGAGAAATTCGGAGACCCAGTACTTC. Complete variable domain (other parts from reference TRBV18 and TRBJ2-5): NAGVMQNPRHLVRRRGQEARLRCSPMKGHSHVYWYRQLPEEGLKFMVYLQKENIIDESGMPKERFSAEFPKEGPSILRIQQVVRGDSAAYFCASSPRMGRNSETQYFGPGTRLLVL.

This clonotype was picked up a small number of times. The chain joins TRBV28 to TRBJ2-3; no firm D call. V was shortened by 3 bases and J by 2 bases, with 15 bases between the two germline ends. CDR3 length: 16 amino acids. Per the germline V gene, CDR1 is MDHEN and CDR2 is SYDVKM. The CDR3: CASSLNHGDPTDTQYF. DNA of the CDR3: TGTGCCAGCAGTTTGAATCACGGCGACCCCACAGATACGCAGTATTTT.

At least ten counts were recorded for this clonotype. The rearrangement joins TRBV12-3 or TRBV12-4 to TRBJ1-2; D perhaps matches TRBD1 (6 bases). V was pared by 3 bases and J by 4 bases, with 12 bases between. The CDR3 contains 14 residues. The CDR3 sequence is CASSLGAHSYGYTF. CDR3 in DNA: TGTGCCAGCAGTTTGGGGGCCCACAGCTATGGCTACACCTTC.

The chain joins TRBV7-9 to TRBJ1-1; 10 nucleotides match TRBD1. This CDR3 contains 15 residues. V was clipped by 0 bases and J by 7 bases; unmatched bases: 5. The germline CDR1 and CDR2 sequences are SEHNR and FQNEAQ (reference sequence). The CDR3 reads CASSLADRGRVEAFF. For the CDR3, the DNA is TGTGCCAGCAGCTTAGCTGACAGGGGGCGTGTTGAAGCTTTCTTT.

The chain's CDR3 is CASIRGVGETQYF. Written as DNA, the CDR3 is TGTGCCAGCATCCGAGGAGTAGGAGAGACCCAGTACTTC. The J gene is TRBJ2-7, the V gene TRBV2; D uncertain. Gene TRBJ2-5 matches the end of the DNA better, so the J call may be wrong. Germline CDR1 SNHLY, CDR2 FYNNEI. The CDR3 totals 13 residues.

The chain combines TRBV18 with TRBJ1-1, with TRBD1 matching over 9 bases. The germline V gene has CDR1 KGHSH and CDR2 LQKENI. Unmatched junction bases numbered 10, after V lost 6 bases and J lost 2 bases. This CDR3 spans 16 amino acids. The CDR3 coding sequence is TGTGCCAGCTCGCCGAGAGGACAGGGGTCAAACACTGAAGCTTTCTTT. Translation gives CASSPRGQGSNTEAFF.

The V and J genes are TRBV7-2 and TRBJ2-5; TRBD2 is a possible D gene (5 bases). The J call may be incorrect, as the DNA end agrees better with TRBJ2-7. The CDR3 contains 13 residues. Germline-derived CDR1 and CDR2 are SGHTA and FQGNSA. As DNA, the CDR3 is TGTGCCAGTAGCCTCTCGAGGGATTACGAGCAGTACTTC. It codes for CASSLSRDYEQYF.

J is TRBJ2-5 and V is TRBV12-3 or TRBV12-4; 9 positions match TRBD2. V gave up 6 bases and J gave up 11 bases; unmatched junction bases: 10. The CDR3 is made up of 13 amino acids. This CDR3 is CASSLAGYNEQYF. The CDR3 bases are TGTGCCAGCAGCCTAGCGGGATACAATGAGCAGTACTTC.

This clonotype has only a few counts. The chain is built from TRBV7-6 and TRBJ2-7; possibly TRBD2 for D (6 bases). V lost 1 base to trimming and J lost 2 bases, with 9 bases between them. The CDR3 is made up of 14 amino acids. The germline V gene has CDR1 SGHVS and CDR2 FNYEAQ. The CDR3 nucleotides are TGTGCCAGCAGCTTAGGCGGGGCGGCCTACGAGCAGTACTTC. Translation gives CASSLGGAAYEQYF.

The chain links TRBV4-3 to TRBJ2-4; 7 bases match TRBD1. Looked up from germline, CDR1 is LGHNA and CDR2 is YSLEER. This CDR3 spans 13 amino acids. With 0 bases clipped from V and 11 bases from J, the junction kept 4 bases outside the gene matches. CDR3 in DNA: TGCGCCAGCAGCCAAGAGACAGGGCCCTTTCAGTACTTC. Its protein is CASSQETGPFQYF.

This clonotype has more than one count but fewer than ten. This chain joins TRBV15 and TRBJ2-5, with D unclear. The CDR3 contains 14 residues. Germline CDR1 LNHNV, CDR2 YYDKDF (reference sequence). The V end lost 0 bases, the J end lost 1 base, and 6 bases lay between the germline ends. This CDR3 is CATSRDRTQETQYF. DNA for the CDR3: TGTGCCACCAGCAGAGATAGGACCCAAGAGACCCAGTACTTC. The entire variable domain, with the rest obtained from reference TRBV15 and TRBJ2-5, is as follows: DAMVIQNPRYQVTQFGKPVTLSCSQTLNHNVMYWYQQKSSQAPKLLFHYYDKDFNNEADTPDNFQSRRPNTSFCFLDIRSPGLGDTAMYLCATSRDRTQETQYFGPGTRLLVL.

This chain links TRBV6-5 with TRBJ1-2, with TRBD1 matching 8 bases. J gave up 1 base and V 5 bases, and 3 bases lay outside the gene matches. Germline CDR1 MNHEY, CDR2 SVGAGI. The CDR3 covers 14 residues. DNA for the CDR3: TGTGCCAGCAGTCCGACAGGGGTTAACTATGGCTACACCTTC. Residues: CASSPTGVNYGYTF.

The chain's CDR3 is CASSLATVNTEAFF. The CDR3 DNA follows: TGTGCCAGCAGCTTAGCGACAGTCAACACTGAAGCTTTCTTT. The chain uses TRBV7-9 and TRBJ1-1; D is possibly TRBD1 (5 bases). The germline V gene encodes CDR1 SEHNR and CDR2 FQNEAQ (reference sequence). V dropped 0 bases and J dropped 2 bases, with 7 bases sitting between them. CDR3 length: 14 amino acids.

As DNA, the CDR3 is TGCGCCAGCAGCCAAGGACCACGGAGAATTTATAGCAATCAGCCCCAGCATTTT. Encoded protein: CASSQGPRRIYSNQPQHF. The V call is TRBV4-1, the J call TRBJ1-5; no firm D call. This CDR3 has 18 residues. CDR1 is MGHRA, CDR2 YSYEKL, per germline. Between the trimmed V and J ends, which lost 1 base and 0 bases, there was a span of 16 bases.

The V gene is TRBV5-1, the J gene TRBJ2-1; a possible D gene is TRBD1 (6 bases). Between the trimmed V and J ends, which lost 0 bases and 5 bases, there was a span of 12 bases. The CDR3 loop spans 15 amino acids. The V gene's germline CDR1 is SGHRS and CDR2 YFSETQ. CDR3 loop: CASSLVLTGHNEQFF. CDR3 bases: TGCGCCAGCAGCTTGGTCCTGACAGGTCACAATGAGCAGTTCTTC.